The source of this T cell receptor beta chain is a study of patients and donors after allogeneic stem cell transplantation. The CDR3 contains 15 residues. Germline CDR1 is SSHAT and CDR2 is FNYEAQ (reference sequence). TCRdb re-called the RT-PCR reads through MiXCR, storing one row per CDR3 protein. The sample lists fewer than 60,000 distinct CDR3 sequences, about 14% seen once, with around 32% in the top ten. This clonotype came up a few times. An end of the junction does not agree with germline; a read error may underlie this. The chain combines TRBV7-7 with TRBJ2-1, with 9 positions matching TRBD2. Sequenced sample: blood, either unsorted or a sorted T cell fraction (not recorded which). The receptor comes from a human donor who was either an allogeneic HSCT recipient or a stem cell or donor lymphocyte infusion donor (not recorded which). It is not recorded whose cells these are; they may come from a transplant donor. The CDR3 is CASSLTGLAGNEQFF. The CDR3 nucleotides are TGTGCTAGCAGCTTGACGGGACTAGCTGGGAATGAGCAGTTCTTC.